Shown below are 23 T cell receptor beta chains from a single sample sequenced in a study of blood T cells in healthy people across ages. A second PCR of roughly 7 to 11 cycles used a sample-barcoded 5' primer and a J-beta primer mix. One entry per CDR3 protein, called by TCRdb with MiXCR from the 5' RACE reads. Of 1.5 million to 2 million distinct CDR3 sequences listed, approximately 50% are singletons. The sequenced sample consisted of blood. These receptors came from a woman aged 40 to 50 in good health.

The sample holds one count of this clonotype. This chain connects TRBV6-2 or TRBV6-3 to TRBJ2-4; 9 bases fit TRBD1. This CDR3 is 15 amino acids long. CDR1 and CDR2 from the germline V gene are MNHEY and SVGEGT. The V segment lost 4 bases and the J segment 7 bases; nucleotides outside the gene matches: 8. The CDR3 nucleotides read TGTGCCAGCAGTTCCTCCGGGACAGGGTCGAACATTCAGTACTTC. This sequence encodes CASSSSGTGSNIQYF.

The rearrangement joins TRBV6-2 or TRBV6-3 to TRBJ2-5; possibly TRBD2 for D (7 bases). V was cut by 5 bases and J by 5 bases, with 18 bases left in between. This CDR3 is built from 15 residues. The germline gives CDR1 MNHEY, CDR2 SVGEGT. This CDR3 is CASSPDRGGGETQYF. CDR3 nucleotide sequence: TGTGCCAGCAGTCCCGACCGGGGCGGGGGCGAGACCCAGTACTTC.

This clonotype was seen a few times. The chain links TRBV5-1 to TRBJ2-7; possibly TRBD1 for D (6 bases). The CDR3 has 14 amino acids. CDR1 and CDR2 (germline): SGHRS, YFSETQ. V was pared by 4 bases and J by 1 base, with 12 bases between. As DNA, the CDR3 is TGCGCCAGCAGCCGTACGACAGGTTCCTACGAGCAGTACTTC. Its translation is CASSRTTGSYEQYF.

V gene TRBV7-3 combines with J gene TRBJ2-3; 9 nucleotides match TRBD1. From germline, CDR1 is SGHTA and CDR2 FQGTGA. The CDR3 extends over 19 amino acids. With 1 base clipped from V and 4 bases from J, the junction kept 15 bases outside the gene matches. The CDR3 spells CASSLKAPRRDRVSDTQYF. Here the CDR3 DNA reads TGTGCCAGCAGCTTAAAGGCCCCCCGGCGGGACAGGGTTTCAGATACGCAGTATTTT. The full variable domain, with the rest looked up from reference TRBV7-3 and TRBJ2-3, is GAGVSQTPSNKVTEKGKYVELRCDPISGHTALYWYRQSLGQGPEFLIYFQGTGAADDSGLPNDRFFAVRPEGSVSTLKIQRTERGDSAVYLCASSLKAPRRDRVSDTQYFGPGTRLTVL.

The rearrangement links TRBV27 to TRBJ1-2; D is unclear. Germline CDR1 and CDR2: MNHEY and SMNVEV (reference sequence). Trimming left V 6 bases short and J 7 bases short, with 18 bases between. The CDR3 contains 14 residues. The CDR3 reads CASSPRASPTGYTF. Here the CDR3 DNA reads TGTGCCAGCAGCCCCCGCGCTAGCCCGACTGGCTACACCTTC.

The chain uses TRBV4-2 and TRBJ2-1; perhaps TRBD2 as D (7 bases). There are 15 residues in the CDR3. The V end was cut by 1 base, the J end by 6 bases, with 13 bases between. Germline-derived CDR1 and CDR2 are LGHNA and YNFKEQ. The CDR3 DNA reads TGTGCCAGCAGCCAAGGGGGGGGCCCTTTCAATGAGCAGTTCTTC. This translates into CASSQGGGPFNEQFF.

The V call is TRBV6-2 or TRBV6-3, the J call TRBJ1-2; 9 nucleotides agree with TRBD1. This CDR3 contains 14 residues. V gave up 8 bases and J gave up 5 bases; unmatched junction bases: 9. Germline values: CDR1 MNHEY, CDR2 SVGEGT. The CDR3 DNA sequence: TGTGCCAGCGGCGCAAGGGGACAGGGATATGGCTACACCTTC. This gives the protein CASGARGQGYGYTF.

The chain is built from TRBV5-6 and TRBJ2-7, with 11 bases that match TRBD1. Germline V gives CDR1 SGHDT, CDR2 YYEEEE. The CDR3 length is 16 residues. V was pared by 0 bases and J by 2 bases, with 4 bases of the junction left unmatched. DNA of the CDR3: TGTGCCAGCAGCTTGGGAGGACAGGGGGCAGCCTACGAGCAGTACTTC. This gives the protein CASSLGGQGAAYEQYF.

This clonotype was counted only a few times. V and J are TRBV7-3 and TRBJ2-7; D uncertain. This CDR3 has 13 amino acids. V dropped 1 base and J dropped 6 bases, with 10 bases sitting between them. Germline CDR1 is SGHTA and CDR2 is FQGTGA. CDR3 amino acids: CASSLIPGSEQYF. The CDR3 DNA sequence: TGTGCCAGCAGCTTAATTCCGGGTTCCGAGCAGTACTTC.

This clonotype showed up just a few times. The V gene is TRBV6-6, the J gene TRBJ1-5; D might be TRBD1 (5 bases). Trimming stripped 4 bases from V and 4 bases from J, with 14 bases between. Germline CDR1 MNHNY, CDR2 SVGAGI (reference sequence). The CDR3 extends over 15 amino acids. The CDR3 is CASSSRDGGNQPQHF. Written as DNA, the CDR3 is TGTGCCAGCAGTTCCCGGGACGGAGGGAATCAGCCCCAGCATTTT.

This clonotype appeared once. The chain recombines TRBV20-1 with TRBJ2-5, with 10 bases identical to TRBD2. This CDR3 has 15 amino acids. V dropped 6 bases and J dropped 7; count of bases not matched to a gene: 14. Germline loops: CDR1 DFQATT, CDR2 SNEGSKA (reference sequence). In DNA, the CDR3 is TGCAGTGCAATCGATAGCGGGGGGCCTTTAGGGACCCAGTACTTC. This encodes CSAIDSGGPLGTQYF.

This clonotype was counted a few times. The rearrangement uses TRBV7-2 and TRBJ1-2; possibly TRBD1 for D (6 bases). The germline CDR1 and CDR2 sequences are SGHTA and FQGNSA. The length of the CDR3 is 15 residues. V was cut by 6 bases and J by 1 base, with 15 bases left in between. DNA of the CDR3: TGTGCCAGCAGTCCACAGGGTGGAATTAACTATGGCTACACCTTC. Protein product: CASSPQGGINYGYTF.

The V call is TRBV21-1, the J call TRBJ1-1; the table's D call, TRBD1, was not checked against the DNA. TRBV21-1 is a pseudogene. The CDR3 length is 15 residues. The CDR3 region is CASSKDRRGNTEAFF. DNA for the CDR3: TGTGCCAGCAGCAAAGACCGCCGGGGGAACACTGAAGCTTTCTTT.

The V and J genes are TRBV6-2 or TRBV6-3 and TRBJ2-7; TRBD2 matches at 10 bases. The CDR3 covers 13 residues. CDR1 and CDR2 (germline): MNHEY, SVGEGT. With 4 bases clipped from V and 5 bases from J, the junction kept 2 bases outside the gene matches. The DNA of the CDR3 is TGTGCCAGCAGTTTCGGACTAGCGGACGAGCAGTACTTC. As protein: CASSFGLADEQYF.

V gene TRBV7-2 combines with J gene TRBJ2-5; TRBD1 matches at 9 bases. V lost 5 bases, J lost 11 bases, and 9 bases stayed unmatched. The CDR3 contains 13 residues. CDR1 is SGHTA, CDR2 FQGNSA, per germline. The CDR3 spells CASSRRDRDEQYF. Written as DNA, the CDR3 is TGTGCCAGCAGCCGCCGGGACAGGGATGAGCAGTACTTC. Full variable domain (rest looked up from reference TRBV7-2 and TRBJ2-5): GAGVSQSPSNKVTEKGKDVELRCDPISGHTALYWYRQSLGQGLEFLIYFQGNSAPDKSGLPSDRFSAERTGGSVSTLTIQRTQQEDSAVYLCASSRRDRDEQYFGPGTRLLVL.

This rearrangement joins TRBV28 to TRBJ2-5; unclear D gene. Trimming removed 2 bases from V and 5 bases from J, with 9 bases in between. Germline CDR1 reads MDHEN; CDR2 reads SYDVKM. The length of the CDR3 is 13 residues. The CDR3: CASSLDFSETQYF. CDR3 nucleotides: TGTGCCAGCAGTTTAGATTTCTCCGAGACCCAGTACTTC.

This clonotype has more than one count but fewer than ten. J is TRBJ2-5 and V is TRBV20-1; TRBD1 agrees at 10 bases. The CDR3 sequence is 12 residues long. Germline V CDR1 and CDR2: DFQATT, SNEGSKA (reference sequence). V lost 7 bases, J lost 5 bases, and 4 bases stayed unmatched. CDR3: CSVPGQGETQYF. The CDR3 coding sequence is TGCAGTGTCCCGGGACAGGGGGAGACCCAGTACTTC.

The CDR3 sequence is CASSLGDGDYGYTF. The CDR3 DNA is TGCGCCAGCAGCCTCGGTGATGGGGACTATGGCTACACCTTC. The rearrangement uses TRBV4-3 and TRBJ1-2; no reliable D call. Per the germline V gene, CDR1 is LGHNA and CDR2 is YSLEER. The CDR3 has 14 residues. Trimming removed 4 bases from V and 3 bases from J, with 12 bases in between.

The rearrangement joins TRBV10-2 to TRBJ2-1, with D unclear. The ends were cut back, 5 bases at V and 2 bases at J, with 16 bases in the middle. CDR3 length equals 16 residues. Germline values: CDR1 WSHSY, CDR2 SAAADI. Written as DNA, the CDR3 is TGCGCCAGCAGTATCCTTGCTCAGACCACCTACAATGAGCAGTTCTTC. Protein: CASSILAQTTYNEQFF.

This chain connects TRBV7-9 to TRBJ1-2; D is undetermined. Germline V gene data show CDR1 as SEHNR and CDR2 as FQNEAQ (reference sequence). V lost 3 bases, J lost 8 bases, and 13 bases lay in between. The CDR3 loop spans 13 amino acids. CDR3: CASSLAEREGYTF. CDR3 DNA sequence: TGTGCCAGCAGCTTGGCGGAGCGTGAGGGCTACACCTTC.

The chain has TRBV28 and TRBJ2-2; D is possibly TRBD1 or TRBD2 (5 bases each). The CDR3 extends over 15 amino acids. V lost 7 bases to trimming and J lost 6 bases, with 18 bases between them. CDR1 MDHEN and CDR2 SYDVKM come from the germline V gene. The CDR3 sequence is CASITNRDRAGELFF. CDR3 nucleotide sequence: TGTGCCAGCATAACCAACCGGGACCGTGCCGGGGAGCTGTTTTTT.

This clonotype was counted a few times. The chain couples TRBV5-6 to TRBJ1-2, with 7 bases lining up with TRBD1. The CDR3 covers 14 residues. V lost 2 bases and J lost 5; bases outside the gene matches: 6. Per germline, CDR1 SGHDT and CDR2 YYEEEE. The CDR3 region is CASSFGQDRYGYTF. In nucleotides, the CDR3 is TGTGCCAGCAGCTTTGGACAGGATCGGTATGGCTACACCTTC. Filled out from reference TRBV5-6 and TRBJ1-2, the complete variable domain reads DAGVTQSPTHLIKTRGQQVTLRCSPKSGHDTVSWYQQALGQGPQFIFQYYEEEERQRGNFPDRFSGHQFPNYSSELNVNALLLGDSALYLCASSFGQDRYGYTFGSGTRLTVV.

The genes are TRBV13 and TRBJ2-4; TRBD2 matches 9 bases. The end of the DNA fits TRBJ2-7 better, so the J call may be wrong. Germline CDR1 is PRHDT and CDR2 is FYEKMQ (reference sequence). CDR3 size: 17 residues. In DNA form, the CDR3 reads TGTGCCAGCAGCCCCAGTGGACTGGCGGGGGGGACCTACGAGCAGTACTTC. Its protein is CASSPSGLAGGTYEQYF.